Listed below are T cell receptor beta chains from one sample, sequenced in a study of T cells in Graves' hyperthyroidism and ophthalmopathy. TCRdb reprocessed the multiplex PCR reads via MiXCR and lists one record per CDR3 protein. The sample lists some 200,000 distinct CDR3 sequences; about 15% were seen once. The sample taken for sequencing was blood. These receptors originate from a woman aged 45-60 years with Graves' hyperthyroidism. CDR3s include the opening cysteine and the closing phenylalanine or tryptophan. A D gene is named only where the DNA matches it firmly. Clone sizes are given selectively: once, few, many, or a class where the clone is expanded.

.,.,TRBJ2-2,TRBV28,TGTGCCAGCAGTCCATGGGGGATCGGGGAGCTGTTTTTT,CASSPWGIGELFF
.,.,TRBJ1-4,TRBV5-1,TGCGCCAGCAGCGGGGGGTCTAGGGAAAAACTGTTTTTT,CASSGGSREKLFF
.,many,TRBJ1-1,TRBV6-1,TGTGCCAGCAGTGAAGTAAGACAAGAAGCTGAAGCTTTCTTT,CASSEVRQEAEAFF
.,.,TRBJ1-6,TRBV20-1,TGCAGTGCTAGAGATCAGGTCTCCTATAATTCACCCCTCCACTTT,CSARDQVSYNSPLHF
TRBD2,many,TRBJ2-1,TRBV29-1,TGCAGCGTCGACTCAACTAGCGGGAGTTTAGCGGGCAATGAGCAGTTCTTC,CSVDSTSGSLAGNEQFF
.,few,TRBJ2-1,TRBV25-1,TGTGCCAGCAGTGGTGGGGTTTATGAGCAGTTCTTC,CASSGGVYEQFF
.,many,TRBJ2-7,TRBV20-1,TGCAGTGCTAGCGGGAGCGCCTACGAGCAGTACTTC,CSASGSAYEQYF
TRBD2,many,TRBJ2-7,TRBV2,TGTGCCAGCAGTGCGGGACTAGTCGGCATCTACGAGCAGTACTTC,CASSAGLVGIYEQYF
.,many,TRBJ2-5,TRBV20-1,TGCAGTGCTACCCGGGAGTCCGAAGAGACCCAGTACTTC,CSATRESEETQYF
TRBD1,few,TRBJ1-4,TRBV29-1,TGCAGCGGGACAGGGACGGGAAAACTGTTTTTT,CSGTGTGKLFF
.,few,TRBJ1-1,TRBV20-1,TGCAGTGCTAGGAAAGGAGGGGGAGGCACTGAAGCTTTCTTT,CSARKGGGGTEAFF
.,.,TRBJ1-5,TRBV6-1,TGTGCCAGCAGTTTCTTCAGCAATCAGCCCCAGCATTTT,CASSFFSNQPQHF
.,.,TRBJ1-4,TRBV29-1,TGCAGCGTTGGGGGCGCTAATGAAAAACTGTTTTTT,CSVGGANEKLFF
.,few,TRBJ1-2,TRBV7-6,TGTGCCAGCAGCCCCTATCGGACAGATACCTATGGCTACACCTTC,CASSPYRTDTYGYTF
.,.,TRBJ2-3,TRBV20-1,TGCAGTGCTAGAGACGAGGCCTCTAGCAGCACAGATACGCAGTATTTT,CSARDEASSSTDTQYF
TRBD2,.,TRBJ2-1,TRBV30,TGTGCCTGGAGAGCGACTAGCGGGAGGGCAAGTGAGCAGTTCTTC,CAWRATSGRASEQFF
.,many,TRBJ1-1,TRBV9,TGTGCCAGCAGCGTAGAAGGGGCAGGCGGAACTGAAGCTTTCTTT,CASSVEGAGGTEAFF
.,few,TRBJ1-2,TRBV7-9,TGTGCCAGCAGCTTAGAAGGCCCGACAGGCTATGGCTACACCTTC,CASSLEGPTGYGYTF
TRBD1,few,TRBJ1-1,TRBV29-1,TGCAGCGTTGAAGATCCCTTTAACAGGGGAACTGAAGCTTTCTTT,CSVEDPFNRGTEAFF
.,few,TRBJ1-1,TRBV6-1,TGTGCCAGCAGTGAAAGGCTCGTAGGGGACACTGAAGCTTTCTTT,CASSERLVGDTEAFF
.,many,TRBJ1-2,TRBV28,TGTGCCAGCAGTTTCTTCGTCGTGACAGGTGGCCCCACTAAATATGGCTACACCTTC,CASSFFVVTGGPTKYGYTF
TRBD2,few,TRBJ2-4,TRBV20-1,TGCAGTGCTAGCGGAGGACTAGCGGGAGCCAAAAACATTCAGTACTTC,CSASGGLAGAKNIQYF
TRBD2,many,TRBJ2-7,TRBV11-2,TGTGCCAGCAGCTTACTTCTGGGGACTACCTACGAGCAGTACTTC,CASSLLLGTTYEQYF
TRBD2,.,TRBJ2-3,TRBV5-1,TGCGCCAGCAGCCTAGCGGGGTTGAGCGCAGATACGCAGTATTTT,CASSLAGLSADTQYF
.,few,TRBJ2-2,TRBV6-1,TGTGCCACAGTTGCCCCGGACACCGGGGAGCTGTTTTTT,CATVAPDTGELFF
.,.,TRBJ1-1,TRBV7-9,TGTGCCAGCAGCCCCCCCGGGGGGTACACTGAAGCTTTCTTT,CASSPPGGYTEAFF
.,many,TRBJ2-7,TRBV27,TGTGCCAGCAGTTTAACGTACGGCTCCTACGAGCAGTACTTC,CASSLTYGSYEQYF
.,.,TRBJ1-2,TRBV20-1,TGCAGTGCTAGAGAGGGGGGGAGGGGGAACTATGGCTACACCTTC,CSAREGGRGNYGYTF
.,few,TRBJ2-3,TRBV9,TGTGCCAGCAGCGTAGGTTCTGACCTTAGCACAGATACGCAGTATTTT,CASSVGSDLSTDTQYF
.,once,TRBJ2-5,TRBV15,TGTGCCACCAGCAGAGATAGCGGTGGGGAGGAGACCCAGTACTTC,CATSRDSGGEETQYF
.,many,TRBJ2-1,TRBV11-1,TGTGCCAGCAGCTTAGCATTAGATAGCTCCTACAATGAGCAGTTCTTC,CASSLALDSSYNEQFF
.,.,TRBJ1-3,TRBV20-1,TGCAGTGCAAAACAGGGAAGCTCTGGAAACACCATATATTTT,CSAKQGSSGNTIYF
.,many,TRBJ1-2,TRBV5-6,TGTGCCAGCAGCTCTCCGTTGGGGAATGTAAACTATGGCTACACCTTC,CASSSPLGNVNYGYTF
TRBD2,many,TRBJ2-3,TRBV12-3/TRBV12-4,TGTGCCAGCAGTACCCACGGGAGGGCCATAGATACGCAGTATTTT,CASSTHGRAIDTQYF
TRBD2,many,TRBJ2-6,TRBV2,TGTGCCAGCAGCGGGGGGGGTTCTGGGGCCAACGTCCTGACTTTC,CASSGGGSGANVLTF
TRBD1,.,TRBJ2-5,TRBV20-1,TGCAGTGCTAGGAGGCAGGGGGCGAAAAAAGAGACCCAGTACTTC,CSARRQGAKKETQYF
.,once,TRBJ1-1,TRBV30,TGTGCCTGGAGTTTGGGCAGGTCGGGGTTCACTGAAGCTTTCTTT,CAWSLGRSGFTEAFF
TRBD2,few,TRBJ2-7,TRBV5-8,TGTGCCAGCACCTGGACTAGCGGAAGCTCCTACGAGCAGTACTTC,CASTWTSGSSYEQYF
.,.,TRBJ1-2,TRBV11-3,TGTGCCAGCAGCTTAGAGCCTCAGCCCTGGGACTATGGCTACACCTTC,CASSLEPQPWDYGYTF
.,.,TRBJ2-1,TRBV6-1,TGTGCCAGCAGCTCGAGTCCTAGCGATTTCTACAATGAGCAGTTCTTC,CASSSSPSDFYNEQFF
.,many,TRBJ2-7,TRBV11-2,TGTGCCAGCAGCTTAGCGGCGGGGACCTACGAGCAGTACTTC,CASSLAAGTYEQYF
TRBD2,.,TRBJ2-5,TRBV30,TGTGCCTGGGGAATTCCCCGGACTAGCGGAAGTTATGGGGAGACCCAGTACTTC,CAWGIPRTSGSYGETQYF
.,many,TRBJ2-1,TRBV30,TGTGCCTGGAGCCCGACAAGCTATGAGCAGTTCTTC,CAWSPTSYEQFF
.,once,TRBJ2-4,TRBV5-1,TGCGCCAGCAGCTTGGGGACAGCGAAAAACATTCAGTACTTC,CASSLGTAKNIQYF
.,once,TRBJ2-1,TRBV5-1,.,CASSFYICSARDLQREADEQFF
.,few,TRBJ1-1,TRBV29-1,TGCAGCGTTGGAGAGACTGAAGCTTTCTTT,CSVGETEAFF
.,.,TRBJ1-4,TRBV6-5,TGTGCCAGCAGTTATCGGTCTGGGGAAAAACTGTTTTTT,CASSYRSGEKLFF
.,many,TRBJ2-3,TRBV7-6,TGTGCCAGCAGCTTAGTGGCCCGGGATACGCAGTATTTT,CASSLVARDTQYF
TRBD1,many,TRBJ1-1,TRBV29-1,TGCAGCGCCCTCACAGGGGGCTCGACTGAAGCTTTCTTT,CSALTGGSTEAFF
.,.,TRBJ1-3,TRBV5-5,TGTGCCAGCAGCTCGGAGGGGGGCTCTGGAAACACCATATATTTT,CASSSEGGSGNTIYF
TRBD2,.,TRBJ2-2,TRBV5-8,TGTGCCAGCAGCAACCCGGGACTAGCGGACGTCGTCCCCGGGGAGCTGTTTTTT,CASSNPGLADVVPGELFF
.,many,TRBJ2-3,TRBV20-1,TGCAGTGCTACCTTTATGGGGACTGAGAGTTCAGATACGCAGTATTTT,CSATFMGTESSDTQYF
.,.,TRBJ2-6,TRBV7-3,TGTGCCAGCAGCTTAACGGGGTCGACCTTATTCTCTGGGGCCTACGTCCTGACTTTC,CASSLTGSTLFSGAYVLTF
TRBD1,many,TRBJ2-5,TRBV20-1,TGCAGTGCTATCACAGGGGCGCCTACCCAAGAGACCCAGTACTTC,CSAITGAPTQETQYF
.,many,TRBJ2-5,TRBV14,TGTGCCAGCAGCCAATTTGAGACCCAGTACTTC,CASSQFETQYF